This T cell receptor (beta chain) was captured by sequencing in a study of Tregs in tolerant kidney transplant recipients. Per the germline V gene, CDR1 is MNHNS and CDR2 is SASEGT. V shed 8 bases and J shed 5 bases, with 6 bases lying between them. There are 10 residues in the CDR3. Mixed chimerism was transient after nonmyeloablative marrow transplants from related graft donors. Clones were sequenced by immunoSEQ multiplex PCR, and TCRdb holds only the in-frame ones, with some missing. This sample has about 90,000 clones, with 93% found just once. Source: CD4+ T cells from blood (PBMCs), taken 12 months after the transplant. This receptor was taken from a human patient who received a combined kidney and bone marrow transplant. T cells may partly derive from the graft donor. V gene TRBV6-1 combines with J gene TRBJ2-5; D possibly corresponds to TRBD2 (6 bases). The CDR3 DNA sequence: TGTGCCAGCCGGGGGGAGACCCAGTACTTC. Its protein product is CASRGETQYF.